The sequence of this TCR beta chain was determined in a study of molecular identifiers for immune sequencing clone quantification. The germline CDR1 and CDR2 sequences are SGHDT and YYEEEE. This CDR3 has 13 amino acids. TCRdb reprocessed the PCR reads via MiXCR and lists one record per CDR3 protein. In the table there are roughly 630,000 distinct CDR3 sequences, about 25% of which are singletons. Ten or more counts support this clonotype. A junction end diverges from the germline sequence, so it may reflect a read error. The sequencing input was naive CD8+ T cells from blood, with Jurkat cell RNA spiked in. Subset reported: FACS-sorted CD8+CD4-CCR7+CD45RA+ naive T cells. This clonotype originated in a human donor in good health. Some libraries in this study had Jurkat cell RNA spiked in. The chain joins TRBV5-6 to TRBJ2-7, with 8 nucleotides matching TRBD1. The CDR3 sequence: CASSWDRTYEQYF. As DNA, the CDR3 is TGCGCCAGCAGCTGGGACAGGACCTACGAGCAGTACTTC. The whole variable domain, remainder taken from reference TRBV5-6 and TRBJ2-7, is DAGVTQSPTHLIKTRGQQVTLRCSPKSGHDTVSWYQQALGQGPQFIFQYYEEEERQRGNFPDRFSGHQFPNYSSELNVNALLLGDSALYLCASSWDRTYEQYFGPGTRLTVT.